The rows below give T cell receptor beta chains drawn from one sample of a study of blood T cell repertoires in COVID-19. TCRdb's table, derived via immunoSEQ multiplex PCR, lists solely in-frame clones and lacks some. The data contain a few hundred thousand clones, over 75% of them singletons. The sequenced material came from peripheral blood. The receptors were gathered from a man in his forties or fifties with acute or convalescent COVID-19. CDR3s include the opening cysteine and the closing phenylalanine or tryptophan. The order of the fields is J gene, V gene, D gene, clone size, CDR3 DNA, CDR3 protein. D genes are given only for firm matches. Size values are once, few and many counts, or a class for expanded clones, and some rows have none.

>TRBJ2-3|TRBV30|NA|few
TGTGCCTGGAGTGTAAGCGGCGGTCCTCCGGGGGCGCAGTATTTT
CAWSVSGGPPGAQYF
>TRBJ1-4|TRBV5-1|TRBD1|NA
TGCGCCAGCAGCTTGGCCAGGGGGACGGGAAAACTGTTTTTT
CASSLARGTGKLFF
>TRBJ1-1|TRBV19|TRBD1|NA
TGTGCCAGTAGGACAGGGACAAACACTGAAGCTTTCTTT
CASRTGTNTEAFF
>TRBJ2-2|TRBV18|TRBD1|NA
TGTGCCAGCTCACCACGAGGGGGCGGTTCGAACACCGGGGAGCTGTTTTTT
CASSPRGGGSNTGELFF
>TRBJ1-1|TRBV19|NA|NA
TGTGCCAGTAGTATAGGGTCAGGGGTGAACACTGAAGCTTTCTTT
CASSIGSGVNTEAFF
>TRBJ2-5|TRBV18|NA|NA
TGTGCCAGCTCAAGGGACACGGCCGGGACCCAGTACTTC
CASSRDTAGTQYF
>TRBJ2-2|TRBV3-1/TRBV3-2|TRBD2|NA
TGTGCCAGCAGAAAAACGCCGGGACTAGCGGGGGGGCGGAACACCGGGGAGCTGTTTTTT
CASRKTPGLAGGRNTGELFF
>TRBJ1-1|TRBV7-3|NA|NA
TGTGCCAGCAGCTCCGGCGGGGTAGTCACTGAAGCTTTCTTT
CASSSGGVVTEAFF
>TRBJ2-5|TRBV5-1|TRBD1|NA
TGCGCCAGCAGACCCGGGACAGGGACGGCCCAGTACTTC
CASRPGTGTAQYF
>TRBJ1-3|TRBV11-2|NA|NA
TGTGCCAGCAGCTTAGGTTCCGGGGCTGGAAACACCATATATTTT
CASSLGSGAGNTIYF
>TRBJ2-7|TRBV5-1|TRBD1|NA
TGCGCCAGCAGCTTGGGGGACAGGTTTGCGGAGCAGTACTTC
CASSLGDRFAEQYF
>TRBJ1-1|TRBV11-2|NA|NA
TGTGCCAGCAGCCCTTCGCAGGCGAACACTGAAGCTTTCTTT
CASSPSQANTEAFF
>TRBJ1-4|TRBV5-1|NA|once
TGCGCCAGCAGCCCGAATACAGGGAGTAGTGAAAAACTGTTTTTT
CASSPNTGSSEKLFF